One and the same sample provided the 18 T cell receptor beta chains below, sequenced in a study of patients and donors after allogeneic stem cell transplantation. TCRdb processed the RT-PCR reads anew with MiXCR; each CDR3 protein has one entry. Of about 8,800 distinct CDR3 sequences in the sample, 3% to 4.5% were seen once. Sequencing was done on a sample of blood, either unsorted or a sorted T cell fraction (not recorded which). These receptors originate from a human donor who was either an allogeneic HSCT recipient or a stem cell or donor lymphocyte infusion donor (not recorded which). It is not recorded whose cells these are; they may come from a transplant donor.

This clonotype was recorded many times. The V and J genes are TRBV25-1 and TRBJ2-7; the match to TRBD2 covers 13 bases. V dropped 6 bases and J dropped 4; count of bases not matched to a gene: 3. This CDR3 is 14 amino acids long. The germline CDR1 and CDR2 sequences are MGHDK and SYGVNS. This chain's CDR3 is CASRTSGRSYEQYF. The CDR3, as DNA: TGTGCCAGCAGGACTAGCGGGAGGTCTTACGAGCAGTACTTC.

This clonotype was recorded only once. CDR3 region: CASSLRISGANVLTF. In DNA, the CDR3 is TGTGCCAGCAGCTTAAGGATCTCTGGGGCCAACGTCCTGACTTTC. The chain is built from TRBV11-3 and TRBJ2-6; D gene uncertain. Germline V CDR1 and CDR2: SGHNT, YENEEA. CDR3 length: 15 residues. With 2 bases removed from V and 0 bases from J, the gap between germline ends came to 5 bases. Drawing the rest from reference TRBV11-3 and TRBJ2-6, the complete variable domain is EAGVVQSPRYKIIEKKQPVAFWCNPISGHNTLYWYLQNLGQGPELLIRYENEEAVDDSQLPKDRFSAERLKGVDSTLKIQPAELGDSAVYLCASSLRISGANVLTFGAGSRLTVL.

There are many counts of this clonotype. The chain joins TRBV6-4 to TRBJ2-2; 9 bases are shared with TRBD1. The V gene end was trimmed by 4 bases and the J gene end by 5 bases; junction bases not matched to a gene: 2. Germline V gene data show CDR1 as MRHNA and CDR2 as SNTAGT. The CDR3 covers 14 residues. CDR3 nucleotide sequence: TGTGCCAGCAGTGGACAGGGGGGAACCGGGGAGCTGTTTTTT. Amino acid sequence: CASSGQGGTGELFF.

This clonotype has ten or more counts. The rearrangement uses TRBV6-2 or TRBV6-3 and TRBJ2-3; weak D call: TRBD2 (6 bases). This CDR3 is 17 amino acids long. Germline V CDR1 and CDR2: MNHEY, SVGEGT. V was pared by 2 bases and J by 1 base, with 16 bases between. The CDR3 sequence is CASSYPLSDYRTDTQYF. The CDR3 coding sequence is TGTGCCAGCAGTTACCCTCTATCGGACTACCGCACAGATACGCAGTATTTT.

This clonotype was counted ten times or more. The gene calls are TRBV6-5 and TRBJ2-7; 7 positions agree with TRBD1. The V gene's germline CDR1 is MNHEY and CDR2 SVGAGI. This CDR3 spans 14 amino acids. With 0 bases clipped from V and 5 bases from J, the junction kept 4 bases outside the gene matches. CDR3 sequence: CASSYSDRDNEQYF. For the CDR3, the DNA is TGTGCCAGCAGTTACTCTGACAGGGATAACGAGCAGTACTTC.

This clonotype was counted at least ten times. The chain employs TRBV7-2 and TRBJ2-6; a weak D match, TRBD1 (5 bases). Per the germline V gene, CDR1 is SGHTA and CDR2 is FQGNSA. The CDR3 has 15 residues. V shed 4 bases and J shed 4 bases, with 11 bases lying between them. CDR3 region: CASSSQGPGANVLTF. The CDR3 DNA follows: TGTGCCAGCAGCTCTCAGGGTCCAGGGGCCAACGTCCTGACTTTC.

By sample share, this clonotype is medium-sized (0.01 to 0.1%). The gene calls are TRBV4-3 and TRBJ2-1, with a weak D call TRBD1 (6 bases). V gave up 1 base and J gave up 0 bases, with 13 bases separating them. Germline-derived CDR1 and CDR2 are LGHNA and YSLEER. There are 17 residues in the CDR3. The CDR3 is CASSQAPDRTSYNEQFF. CDR3 sequence (DNA): TGCGCCAGCAGCCAAGCCCCGGACAGAACCTCCTACAATGAGCAGTTCTTC.

This clonotype showed up many times. The rearrangement joins TRBV5-6 to TRBJ1-4; D not resolved. Germline V gene data show CDR1 as SGHDT and CDR2 as YYEEEE. Trimming took 1 base from V and 7 from J, leaving 11 bases between them. This CDR3 has 14 amino acids. The CDR3 DNA is TGTGCCAGCAGCTTGTGGGGAGGAGGTGAAAAACTGTTTTTT. It encodes CASSLWGGGEKLFF.

Ten or more counts support this clonotype. The chain combines TRBV5-4 with TRBJ2-2; TRBD2 aligns across 7 bases. CDR3 length equals 16 residues. Germline CDR1 reads SGHNT; CDR2 reads YYREEE (reference sequence). V trimming: 1 base; J trimming: 0 bases; junction bases outside the gene matches: 3. CDR3 DNA: TGTGCCAGCAGCTTGCGGCTAGCGGCGAACACCGGGGAGCTGTTTTTT. Residues: CASSLRLAANTGELFF.

This clonotype is labeled as medium-sized. The chain employs TRBV4-2 and TRBJ2-3; TRBD2 aligns across 9 bases. The CDR3 totals 16 residues. The V and J ends lost 1 base and 5 bases, in that order; junction bases with no gene match: 7. Germline values: CDR1 LGHNA, CDR2 YNFKEQ. CDR3 DNA sequence: TGTGCCAGCAGCCAAGTTCTAGCGGGAAATAGAGATACGCAGTATTTT. Protein product: CASSQVLAGNRDTQYF.

This clonotype is judged medium-sized. J is TRBJ1-5 and V is TRBV4-1, with D possibly matching TRBD1 (6 bases). The germline gives CDR1 MGHRA, CDR2 YSYEKL. The CDR3 runs 16 residues. V was cut by 3 bases and J by 1 base, with 13 bases left in between. This CDR3 reads CASSHREGESNQPQHF. The CDR3 DNA reads as TGCGCCAGCAGCCACCGGGAGGGGGAGAGCAATCAGCCCCAGCATTTT.

This clonotype was counted many times. This chain connects TRBV24-1 to TRBJ1-2; 7 nucleotides agree with TRBD1. V dropped 7 bases and J dropped 6; count of bases not matched to a gene: 7. In germline, CDR1 is KGHDR, CDR2 SFDVKD. The CDR3 extends over 13 amino acids. The CDR3 reads CATRETGSHGYTF. The CDR3 coding sequence is TGTGCCACCAGGGAGACAGGGTCTCATGGCTACACCTTC.

This clonotype is classed as medium-sized. This sequence joins TRBV7-2 and TRBJ1-2, with 8 bases matching TRBD1. The ends lost 5 bases at V and 8 bases at J; junction bases unmatched: 4. The CDR3 covers 12 residues. Germline lookup yields CDR1 SGHTA and CDR2 FQGNSA. Here the CDR3 reads CASSNTGGGYTF. CDR3 DNA: TGTGCCAGCAGCAACACAGGGGGAGGCTACACCTTC.

This clonotype was counted ten times or more. V is TRBV6-1 and J is TRBJ1-1, with 7 bases aligning to TRBD1. The CDR3 is 13 amino acids. V shed 6 bases and J 1 base; nucleotides not matched to a gene: 2. Germline-derived CDR1 and CDR2 are MNHNS and SASEGT. The CDR3 sequence: CASRGGPNTEAFF. As DNA, the CDR3 is TGTGCCAGCAGAGGGGGCCCGAACACTGAAGCTTTCTTT.

Ten or more counts support this clonotype. This chain uses TRBV6-5 with TRBJ1-1; D remains ambiguous. The V end lost 5 bases, the J end lost 3 bases, and 7 bases lay between the germline ends. Germline-derived CDR1 and CDR2 are MNHEY and SVGAGI. The CDR3 totals 12 residues. The DNA of the CDR3 is TGTGCCAGCAGTGGGCCGCACACTGAAGCTTTCTTT. Translated, it gives CASSGPHTEAFF.

This chain uses TRBV12-3 or TRBV12-4 with TRBJ2-2; D unresolved. The CDR3 extends over 13 amino acids. The chain's CDR3 is CESSLGFRGELFF. CDR3 DNA: TGTGAAAGCAGTTTGGGTTTTCGTGGGGAGCTGTTTTTT.

In its sample, this clonotype was seen many times. V usage is TRBV20-1 and J usage is TRBJ1-6, with D uncertain. The ends were cut back, 0 bases at V and 4 bases at J, with 13 bases in the middle. Germline-derived CDR1 and CDR2 are DFQATT and SNEGSKA (reference sequence). The CDR3 spans 16 residues. Written as DNA, the CDR3 is TGCAGTGCTAGAGATTCGGCAGGACTTTATAATTCACCCCTCCACTTT. Encoded protein: CSARDSAGLYNSPLHF.

This clonotype was seen ten or more times. The V gene is TRBV6-2 or TRBV6-3, the J gene TRBJ1-1, with D perhaps TRBD1 (5 bases). Germline lookup yields CDR1 MNHEY and CDR2 SVGEGT. The CDR3 has 15 residues. V lost 6 bases to trimming and J lost 11 bases, with 25 bases between them. The CDR3 reads CASSLEDSGTAGAFF. For the CDR3, the DNA is TGTGCCAGCAGCCTCGAGGACTCTGGGACTGCAGGGGCTTTCTTT.